These 25 T cell receptor beta chains came from one sample sequenced in a study of T-cell reconstitution after alpha-beta-depleted transplantation in children. Unique molecular identifiers were incorporated when the TCRbeta library was constructed. One entry per CDR3 protein, called by TCRdb with MiXCR from the PCR reads. The sample includes about 180,000 distinct CDR3 sequences, 11% of them seen just once. Sequencing was performed on PBMCs, taken before TCRalphabeta/CD19-depleted stem cell transplant. The origin of the receptors is a boy aged 2 to 9 with acute myeloid leukemia, due to receive a stem cell transplant.

This clonotype was counted many times. This sequence joins TRBV2 and TRBJ1-4, with D unclear. In germline, CDR1 is SNHLY, CDR2 FYNNEI. This CDR3 spans 13 amino acids. V lost 7 bases and J lost 6, with 12 bases in between. CDR3 protein: CASMGSMDEKLFF. The CDR3 DNA is TGTGCCAGCATGGGGTCCATGGATGAAAAACTGTTTTTT.

The chain couples TRBV18 to TRBJ2-7, with 7 bases that match TRBD1. CDR3 length equals 12 residues. With 6 bases clipped from V and 9 bases from J, the junction kept 8 bases outside the gene matches. The germline gives CDR1 KGHSH, CDR2 LQKENI. This CDR3 reads CASSLDRDAQYF. In nucleotides, the CDR3 is TGTGCCAGCTCCCTCGACAGGGATGCGCAGTACTTC.

On this clonotype itself: A much larger clone lies a single base off, so this may be a read error. V is TRBV28 and J is TRBJ1-4; tentative D call: TRBD1 (5 bases). The germline gives CDR1 MDHEN, CDR2 SYDVKM. Trimming pared 1 base from V and 9 bases from J, leaving 15 bases between. This CDR3 contains 15 residues. The DNA for the CDR3 is TGTGCCAGCAGTTTATCCCCGGGACGTCTTCAAAAACTGTTTTTT. Protein product: CASSLSPGRLQKLFF.

This clonotype was observed many times. This rearrangement joins TRBV5-5 to TRBJ2-6; D not resolved. From germline, CDR1 is SGHKS and CDR2 YYEKEE (reference sequence). The V end lost 1 base, the J end lost 2 bases, and 1 base lay between the germline ends. This CDR3 contains 13 residues. The CDR3 region has the DNA TGTGCCAGCAGCTTGACTGGGGCCAACGTCCTGACTTTC. Translated, it gives CASSLTGANVLTF.

This clonotype was detected ten times or more. The V call is TRBV20-1, the J call TRBJ1-1; D unclear. The V end was cut by 3 bases, the J end by 5 bases, with 7 bases between. The CDR3 is made up of 11 amino acids. The germline V gene encodes CDR1 DFQATT and CDR2 SNEGSKA (reference sequence). The chain's CDR3 is CSASRGTEAFF. In nucleotides, the CDR3 is TGCAGTGCTAGTAGAGGGACTGAAGCTTTCTTT.

This clonotype was found many times. As DNA, the CDR3 is TGTGCCAGCAGTTTCAGACCGCCGCAGGTTGACGAGCAGTACTTC. Translating it yields CASSFRPPQVDEQYF. The gene calls are TRBV6-5 and TRBJ2-7; D remains ambiguous. The germline CDR1 and CDR2 sequences are MNHEY and SVGAGI. The CDR3 contains 15 residues. Trimming stripped 4 bases from V and 5 bases from J, with 18 bases between.

This clonotype was seen ten or more times. The chain links TRBV20-1 to TRBJ2-1, with TRBD2 as a possible D gene (6 bases). Germline values: CDR1 DFQATT, CDR2 SNEGSKA (reference sequence). Trimming shortened V by 1 base and J by 3 bases, and 13 bases separated the two germline ends. The CDR3 length is 15 residues. CDR3 residues: CSARVGGSGYNEQFF. CDR3 nucleotides: TGCAGTGCTAGAGTGGGCGGTAGCGGCTACAATGAGCAGTTCTTC.

This clonotype was recorded at least ten times. This chain joins TRBV5-6 and TRBJ2-4; D uncertain. The CDR3 is 13 amino acids. In germline, CDR1 is SGHDT, CDR2 YYEEEE. V was pared by 4 bases and J by 1 base, with 6 bases between. CDR3 in amino acids: CASSKEAKNIQYF. CDR3 nucleotides: TGTGCCAGCAGCAAGGAGGCCAAAAACATTCAGTACTTC.

This clonotype has at least ten counts. The genes are TRBV7-8 and TRBJ1-5; unclear D gene. Germline V gene lookup returns CDR1 SGHVS and CDR2 FQNEAQ. Trimming removed 5 bases at V and 2 bases at J, with 13 bases between. CDR3 size: 15 residues. This chain's CDR3 is CASSSAWGGNQPQHF. In DNA form, the CDR3 reads TGTGCCAGCAGCAGCGCCTGGGGAGGCAATCAGCCCCAGCATTTT.

The chain recombines TRBV9 with TRBJ2-3; D is uncertain. V lost 4 bases to trimming and J lost 3 bases, with 15 bases between them. Germline values: CDR1 SGDLS, CDR2 YYNGEE. This CDR3 comprises 15 residues. The CDR3 region is CASSYGSPRTDTQYF. DNA of the CDR3: TGTGCCAGCAGCTACGGCTCCCCCCGAACAGATACGCAGTATTTT. The full variable domain, its missing parts supplied by reference TRBV9 and TRBJ2-3, is DSGVTQTPKHLITATGQRVTLRCSPRSGDLSVYWYQQSLDQGLQFLIQYYNGEERAKGNILERFSAQQFPDLHSELNLSSLELGDSALYFCASSYGSPRTDTQYFGPGTRLTVL.

The chain carries TRBV10-3 and TRBJ2-7; the match to TRBD1 covers 7 bases. V shed 2 bases, J shed 5 bases, and the junction held 9 bases outside the gene matches. CDR3 length: 15 amino acids. Per germline, CDR1 ENHRY and CDR2 SYGVKD. The CDR3 DNA reads TGTGCCATCAGTGAGGACCGGGACAGCGGCAACGAGCAGTACTTC. Translation: CAISEDRDSGNEQYF.

This clonotype has just one count. The V gene is TRBV4-1, the J gene TRBJ2-6; the D gene is possibly TRBD1 (5 bases). V was trimmed by 1 base and J by 0 bases, leaving 16 bases between them. The CDR3 totals 19 residues. CDR1 is MGHRA and CDR2 is YSYEKL in the germline V gene. This CDR3 reads CASSQVGLRGNSGANVLTF. For the CDR3, the DNA is TGCGCCAGCAGCCAAGTAGGCCTTAGGGGCAACTCTGGGGCCAACGTCCTGACTTTC.

This clonotype was found many times. The chain has TRBV6-1 and TRBJ2-1, with 10 bases lining up with TRBD2. Germline lookup yields CDR1 MNHNS and CDR2 SASEGT. The CDR3 spans 16 residues. V was clipped by 7 bases and J by 0 bases; unmatched bases: 6. The CDR3, as DNA: TGTGCCAGCATGGGTAGCGGGGGGCGCTCCTACAATGAGCAGTTCTTC. Encoded protein: CASMGSGGRSYNEQFF.

This clonotype was recorded at least ten times. The chain uses TRBV7-6 and TRBJ1-1; no definite D call. V shed 2 bases and J shed 5 bases, with 9 bases lying between them. The length of the CDR3 is 13 residues. CDR1 and CDR2 from the germline V gene are SGHVS and FNYEAQ. CDR3 coding DNA: TGTGCCAGCAGCTTACCCGTGGGAACTGAAGCTTTCTTT. Protein sequence: CASSLPVGTEAFF.

There are a few counts of this clonotype. This chain joins TRBV5-1 and TRBJ1-5; D may be TRBD1 (5 bases). There are 15 residues in the CDR3. The germline gives CDR1 SGHRS, CDR2 YFSETQ. Trimming took off 1 base at V and 5 bases at J, with 13 bases between the two ends. Here the CDR3 reads CASSLRGDGYQPQHF. The CDR3 DNA reads TGCGCCAGCAGCTTGCGGGGGGACGGATATCAGCCCCAGCATTTT. Combining the CDR3 with reference TRBV5-1 and TRBJ1-5 gives the whole variable domain KAGVTQTPRYLIKTRGQQVTLSCSPISGHRSVSWYQQTPGQGLQFLFEYFSETQRNKGNFPGRFSGRQFSNSRSEMNVSTLELGDSALYLCASSLRGDGYQPQHFGDGTRLSIL.

This clonotype was detected many times. V and J are TRBV10-2 and TRBJ1-5; D remains ambiguous. Looked up from germline, CDR1 is WSHSY and CDR2 is SAAADI. The CDR3 contains 14 residues. Trimming pared 3 bases from V and 5 bases from J, leaving 11 bases between. CDR3 loop: CASSETSKDQPQHF. The CDR3, as DNA: TGCGCCAGCAGTGAAACGTCGAAGGATCAGCCCCAGCATTTT.

This clonotype was detected ten times or more. The chain is built from TRBV5-1 and TRBJ2-1; TRBD2 agrees at 13 bases. With V trimmed by 0 bases and J by 15 bases, 6 bases remained unmatched. The germline V gene encodes CDR1 SGHRS and CDR2 YFSETQ. The CDR3 spans 14 residues. CDR3 DNA sequence: TGCGCCAGCAGCTTGGAGGGACTAGCGGGAACATGGTTCTTC. Translation: CASSLEGLAGTWFF.

Ten or more counts support this clonotype. The chain recombines TRBV20-1 with TRBJ2-1; 8 bases agree with TRBD2. V shed 5 bases and J 10 bases; nucleotides not matched to a gene: 16. In germline, CDR1 is DFQATT, CDR2 SNEGSKA (reference sequence). This CDR3 has 15 residues. In nucleotides, the CDR3 is TGCAGTGCTGCAATCAGGGGAGCGGGAGATGGGGAGCAGTTCTTC. It yields the protein CSAAIRGAGDGEQFF.

In this sample, this clonotype turned up many times. V is TRBV20-1 and J is TRBJ1-5, with a weak D call TRBD1 (6 bases). Germline V CDR1 and CDR2: DFQATT, SNEGSKA (reference sequence). The CDR3 loop spans 15 amino acids. Deletions cut 3 bases from V and 0 bases from J, with 12 bases between. Here the CDR3 reads CSARVLQGSNQPQHF. The CDR3 region has the DNA TGCAGTGCTAGGGTCTTACAGGGTAGCAATCAGCCCCAGCATTTT.

The sample holds many counts of this clonotype. V gene TRBV4-1 combines with J gene TRBJ1-2, with D maybe TRBD1 (6 bases). The germline CDR1 and CDR2 sequences are MGHRA and YSYEKL. Trimming left V 1 base short and J 4 bases short, with 13 bases between. The CDR3 consists of 15 residues. The chain's CDR3 is CASSQAAQGLYGYTF. The CDR3 DNA sequence: TGCGCCAGCAGCCAAGCGGCACAGGGCCTCTATGGCTACACCTTC.

This chain joins TRBV30 and TRBJ2-1; TRBD1 aligns across 7 bases. With 0 bases clipped from V and 1 base from J, the junction kept 6 bases outside the gene matches. The CDR3 loop spans 16 amino acids. Germline V gene sequence: CDR1 GTSNPN, CDR2 SVGIG (reference sequence). The CDR3 region has the DNA TGTGCCTGGAGTGTAGGGACAGACTTTTCCTACAATGAGCAGTTCTTC. It translates to CAWSVGTDFSYNEQFF.

This clonotype was recorded at least ten times. The V call is TRBV6-7, the J call TRBJ2-6; the D gene is possibly TRBD1 (6 bases). TRBV6-7 qualifies as an ORF whose function is uncertain. V dropped 5 bases and J dropped 2 bases, with 16 bases sitting between them. CDR3 size: 17 residues. The CDR3 protein is CASSPQGPTPGANVLTF. DNA of the CDR3: TGTGCCAGCAGTCCACAGGGCCCAACCCCTGGGGCCAACGTCCTGACTTTC.

This clonotype was seen at least ten times. The rearrangement uses TRBV7-9 and TRBJ2-1; 11 positions match TRBD2. V trimming: 4 bases; J trimming: 8 bases; junction bases outside the gene matches: 10. Germline V lookup: CDR1 SEHNR, CDR2 FQNEAQ (reference sequence). CDR3 length equals 16 residues. For the CDR3, the DNA is TGTGCCAGCAGCTCCGCCCCCCTAGCGGGGGGCGATGAGCAGTTCTTC. Translation gives CASSSAPLAGGDEQFF.

This clonotype has only a few counts. The chain links TRBV6-1 to TRBJ1-5; no definite D call. The CDR3 is 17 residues long. Per germline, CDR1 MNHNS and CDR2 SASEGT. The V and J ends lost 6 bases and 5 bases respectively, with 23 bases between them. CDR3 bases: TGTGCCAGCAGCCCCCTGACGACCGCTCCCGGCTATCAGCCCCAGCATTTT. This encodes CASSPLTTAPGYQPQHF.

As regards this clonotype: This clone may be a read error of a much larger clone one base away. The genes are TRBV20-1 and TRBJ2-3; D is possibly TRBD1 (5 bases). Matching the DNA end better, TRBJ1-5 makes the J call doubtful. The CDR3 covers 14 residues. The germline V gene has CDR1 DFQATT and CDR2 SNEGSKA (reference sequence). The CDR3 spells CSAPKLAGGDTQHF. For the CDR3, the DNA is TGCAGTGCTCCCAAGCTAGCGGGAGGGGATACGCAGCATTTT.